The sequence of this T cell receptor (beta chain) was determined in a study of cytomegalovirus exposure and HLA in healthy donors. PCR used 60 Vbeta primers and 13 Jbeta primers. Sequencing was performed with immunoSEQ multiplex PCR; in TCRdb, only in-frame clones are kept and a portion is missing. The table lists 35,000 to 40,000 clones, around 74% of them singletons, with approximately 6.3% in the top ten. This CDR3 contains 16 residues. CDR1 and CDR2 from the germline V gene are MNHEY and SMNVEV (reference sequence). V was pared by 7 bases and J by 3 bases, with 9 bases of the junction left unmatched. This clone was seen only once.

The sequencing sample was made of PBMCs. The V call is TRBV27, the J call TRBJ2-7; TRBD2 matches 13 bases. The clonotype was recovered from a man aged 25 to 40 in good health and CMV-seronegative. CDR3 sequence reads: CASTGRLAGGVYEQYF. The DNA of the CDR3 is TGTGCCAGCACCGGCCGACTAGCGGGGGGCGTCTACGAGCAGTACTTC.